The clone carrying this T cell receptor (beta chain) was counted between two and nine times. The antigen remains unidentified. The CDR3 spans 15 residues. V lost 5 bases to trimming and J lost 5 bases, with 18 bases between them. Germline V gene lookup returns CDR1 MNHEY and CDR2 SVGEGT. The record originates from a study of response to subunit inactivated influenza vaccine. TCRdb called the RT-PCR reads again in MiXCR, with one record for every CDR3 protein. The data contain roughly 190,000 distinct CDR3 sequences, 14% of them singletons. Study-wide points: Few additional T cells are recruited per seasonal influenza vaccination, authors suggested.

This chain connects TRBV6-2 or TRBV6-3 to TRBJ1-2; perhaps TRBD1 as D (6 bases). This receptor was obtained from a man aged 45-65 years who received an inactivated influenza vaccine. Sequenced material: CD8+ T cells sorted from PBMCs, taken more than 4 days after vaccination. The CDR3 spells CASSNHREIEYGYTF. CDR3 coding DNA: TGTGCCAGCAGTAACCACAGGGAGATAGAATATGGCTACACCTTC.